Detailed here is one T cell receptor beta chain. This sample is part of a study of esophageal squamous cell carcinoma under preoperative chemotherapy. Germline loops: CDR1 SGHTA, CDR2 FQGNSA. The CDR3 totals 12 residues. Via MiXCR, TCRdb re-called the PCR reads, giving one row per CDR3 protein. The repertoire includes 25,000 to 35,000 distinct CDR3 sequences, about half of them detected once, and roughly 12% sits in the top ten. Time point specified: before preoperative PTX-NDP chemotherapy. This TCR was sampled from a human donor with esophageal squamous cell carcinoma. The donor label of this sample is uncertain. The chain combines TRBV7-2 with TRBJ2-4; possibly TRBD1 or TRBD2 for D (6 bases each). The sample was collected from a patient given preoperative chemotherapy. CDR3 residues: CVGGLDEGGQYF. The CDR3 region has the DNA TGTGTCGGCGGCCTTGATGAGGGGGGCCAGTACTTC.